The TCR beta chain under discussion was sequenced for a study of blood T cell repertoires in COVID-19. The CDR3 has 14 amino acids. Trimming pared 1 base from V and 6 bases from J, leaving 10 bases between. From germline, CDR1 is MDHEN and CDR2 SYDVKM. How the authors handled the data: Counts of nucleated cells, estimated from reference gene primer amplification, were obtained. TCRdb's table, derived via immunoSEQ multiplex PCR, lists solely in-frame clones and lacks some. V and J calls and clone size are given by that table; D and trimming were obtained from the DNA. The table lists around 100,000 clones, just over 90% of them singletons, with 2.1% in the top ten.

Sequences were obtained from peripheral blood. The J gene is TRBJ2-1, the V gene TRBV28, with D possibly matching TRBD1 (6 bases). This receptor was taken from a man in his fifties with active COVID-19. The CDR3, as DNA: TGTGCCAGCAGTTTATTTGACAGGACCAATGAGCAGTTCTTC. Protein: CASSLFDRTNEQFF.